This T cell receptor beta chain was documented in a study of OX40 agonist ivuxolimab in advanced cancers. Concerning the study at large: Ivuxolimab was a fully human IgG2 agonistic monoclonal antibody targeting the costimulatory receptor OX40 (CD134). Of the roughly 52 dose-escalation patients, hepatocellular carcinoma was present in some 19, melanoma in approximately 15, renal cell carcinoma in 9 and head and neck cancer in 9. The paper covers the monotherapy dose-escalation part of the phase I ivuxolimab trial, which included N ≈ 57 patients. Peripheral TCRbeta sequencing aimed to test whether ivuxolimab altered TCR sequence diversity and caused clonal T-cell expansion. Partial responses occurred in three dose-escalation patients, of whom one had hepatocellular carcinoma and two had cutaneous melanoma. In the dose-escalation cohort, over 65% of patients were male, and the mean age was about 55 years, with a range of roughly 20 to 80. Patients were allowed to have had prior anti-PD-1, anti-PD-L1 or anti-CTLA-4 therapy, and approximately 40% of the dose-escalation patients had been treated with checkpoint inhibitors. Intravenous ivuxolimab was administered to patients every 2 weeks at six dose levels: 0.01, 0.1, 0.3, 1.5, 3 and 10 mg/kg.

The trial excluded patients who had a history of autoimmune disease or were on systemic immunosuppression. Peripheral blood for TCR sequencing was collected from all dose cohorts at baseline, on cycle 4 day 1, and on cycle 7 day 1. Samples were obtained from an open-label, multicenter, first-in-human phase I dose-escalation trial of ivuxolimab. Adults with locally advanced or metastatic melanoma, renal cell carcinoma, hepatocellular carcinoma or head and neck squamous cell carcinoma were enrolled in the trial. Before TCR sequencing, CD4+ T cells and CD8+ T cells were sorted from peripheral blood as separate populations. V is clipped by 1 base and J by 6 bases, and the sequence between their germline boundaries is 10 bases long. CDR3 length: 14 amino acids, cysteine to phenylalanine. Just the 42-base CDR3 DNA is kept, in frame starting at base 1. Reading the germline V gene (reference sequence) gives CDR1 SEHNR and CDR2 FQNEAQ.

Study-wide findings and limitations: At doses of 0.1 to 3.0 mg/kg, clonal expansion of both CD4+ and CD8+ T cells in blood was seen between baseline and week 6. Partial responders in the 0.1-3.0 mg/kg groups had among the lowest normalized peripheral clonal expansion, especially among CD8+ T cells. Antigen specificity was not determined for the clonally expanded peripheral T cells. After ivuxolimab, expanded clones were on average more numerous among CD8+ T cells than among CD4+ T cells. Low levels of normalized T-cell clonal expansion were also seen in some patients who did not respond.

Genomic DNA was isolated from the sorted cells so that the TCRbeta CDR3 region could be sequenced. The immunoSEQ Assay was used for sequencing of TCRbeta CDR3 regions. This is the immuneACCESS table as TCRdb keeps it, with only in-frame sequences that have V and J called. A part of the clones is gone; compared with another copy, unresolved V genes explain less than half, and the rest is unexplained. Across this sample there are 60,000 or so clones, with roughly 82% seen only once. The ten top clones hold 2.4% of the sample. This clone was recorded once. It lacks a known antigen. Base qualities are not provided; no much larger clone lies one nucleotide away.

The V gene is TRBV7-9 and the J gene is TRBJ2-1; no D gene is confidently identified. The sequenced sample was CD4+ or CD8+ T cells sorted from blood, obtained in a trial of the OX40 agonist ivuxolimab. This clonotype originated in an adult with an advanced solid tumor such as melanoma, head and neck, liver or kidney cancer. The DNA reads TGTGCCAGCAGCTTAGGACAATCGGGCAATGAGCAGTTCTTC. Its protein reads: CASSLGQSGNEQFF.